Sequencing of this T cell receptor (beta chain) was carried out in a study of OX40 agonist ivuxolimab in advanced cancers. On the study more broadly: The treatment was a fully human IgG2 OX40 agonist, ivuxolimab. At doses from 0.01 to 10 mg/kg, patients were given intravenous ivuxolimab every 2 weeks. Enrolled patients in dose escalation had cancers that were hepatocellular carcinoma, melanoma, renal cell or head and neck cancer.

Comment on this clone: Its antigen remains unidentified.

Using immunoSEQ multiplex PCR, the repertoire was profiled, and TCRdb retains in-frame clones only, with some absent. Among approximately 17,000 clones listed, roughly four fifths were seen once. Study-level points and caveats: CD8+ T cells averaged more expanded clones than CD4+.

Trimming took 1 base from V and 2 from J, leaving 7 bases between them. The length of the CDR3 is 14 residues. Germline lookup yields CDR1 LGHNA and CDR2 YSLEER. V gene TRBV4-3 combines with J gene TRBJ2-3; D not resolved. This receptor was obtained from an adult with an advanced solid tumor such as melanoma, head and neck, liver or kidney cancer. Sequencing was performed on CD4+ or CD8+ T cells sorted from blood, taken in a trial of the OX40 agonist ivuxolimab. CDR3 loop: CASSQAGATDTQYF. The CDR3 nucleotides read TGCGCCAGCAGCCAAGCCGGAGCCACAGATACGCAGTATTTT.